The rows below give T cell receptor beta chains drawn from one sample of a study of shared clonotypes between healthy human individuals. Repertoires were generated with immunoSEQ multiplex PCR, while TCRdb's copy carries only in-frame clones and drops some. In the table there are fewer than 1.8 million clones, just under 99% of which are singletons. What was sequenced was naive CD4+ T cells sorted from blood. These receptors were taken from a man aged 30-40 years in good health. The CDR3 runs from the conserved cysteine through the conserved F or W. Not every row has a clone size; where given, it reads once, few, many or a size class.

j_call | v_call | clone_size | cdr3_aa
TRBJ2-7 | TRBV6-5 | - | CASSSNGIGAYEQYF
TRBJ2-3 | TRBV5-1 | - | CASSDGGRGTDTQYF
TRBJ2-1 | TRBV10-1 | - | CASSGNSGNEQFF
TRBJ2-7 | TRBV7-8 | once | CASSVDRGITYEQYF
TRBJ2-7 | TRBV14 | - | CASSQIGRGIYEQYF
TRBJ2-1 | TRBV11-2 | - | CASSLGLAGVEQFF
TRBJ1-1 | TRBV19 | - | CASTPATVASEKWAEAFF
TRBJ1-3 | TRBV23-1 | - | CASTQVEGISSGNTIYF
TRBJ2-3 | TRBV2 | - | CASSRFSSGRESSTDTQYF
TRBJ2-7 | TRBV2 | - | CASIVDRGLWVTYEQYF
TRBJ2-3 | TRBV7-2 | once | CASSFLDTQYF
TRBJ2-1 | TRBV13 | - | CASSTRRLAGGGNEQFF
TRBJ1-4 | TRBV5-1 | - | CASSLGGSNEKLFF
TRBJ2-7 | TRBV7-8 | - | CASSLEAGPHEQYF
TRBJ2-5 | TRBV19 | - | CASSTGQQETQYF
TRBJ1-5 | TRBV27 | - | CASSARGVSNQPQHF
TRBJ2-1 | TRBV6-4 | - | CASSGPITSGLYNEQFF
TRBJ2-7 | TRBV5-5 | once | CASSSPGQGAQISF
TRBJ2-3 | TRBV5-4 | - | CASSSKAGGRMDTQYF
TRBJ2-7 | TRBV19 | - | CASSKQRLYEQYF
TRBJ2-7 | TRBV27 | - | CASSLSMVARKGLAGNLLYEQYF
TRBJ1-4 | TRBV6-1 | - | CASKVRDREKLFF
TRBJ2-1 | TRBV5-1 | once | CASSVTSGTYNEQFF
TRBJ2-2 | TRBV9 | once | CASSVAASTGELFF
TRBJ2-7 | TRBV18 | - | CASSPAPTGDGEQYF
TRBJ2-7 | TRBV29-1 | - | CSVADRVLGEQYF
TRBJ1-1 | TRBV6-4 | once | CASSPKGGTEAFF
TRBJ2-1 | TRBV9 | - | CASSASRAVHNEQFF
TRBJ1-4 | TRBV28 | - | CASSLKEKLFF
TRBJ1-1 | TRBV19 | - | CASRTQGVHAEAFF
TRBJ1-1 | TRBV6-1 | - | CASRETGATGDTEAFF